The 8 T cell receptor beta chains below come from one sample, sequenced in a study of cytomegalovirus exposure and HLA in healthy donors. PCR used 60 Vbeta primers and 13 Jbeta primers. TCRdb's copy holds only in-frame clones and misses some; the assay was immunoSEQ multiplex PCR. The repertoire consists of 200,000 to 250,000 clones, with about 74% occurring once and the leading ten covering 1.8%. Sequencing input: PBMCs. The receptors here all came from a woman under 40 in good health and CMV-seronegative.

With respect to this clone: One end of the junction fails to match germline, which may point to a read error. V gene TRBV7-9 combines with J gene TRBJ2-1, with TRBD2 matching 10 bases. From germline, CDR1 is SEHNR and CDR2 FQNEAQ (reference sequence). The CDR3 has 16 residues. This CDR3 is CSSIRAGGLSYNEQFF. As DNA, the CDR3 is TGTTCCAGCATCCGAGCGGGGGGGCTCTCCTACAATGAGCAGTTCTTC.

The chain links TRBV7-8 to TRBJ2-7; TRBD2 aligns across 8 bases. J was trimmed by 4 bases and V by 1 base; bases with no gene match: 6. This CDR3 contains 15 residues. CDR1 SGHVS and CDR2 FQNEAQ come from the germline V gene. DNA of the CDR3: TGTGCCAGCAGCTTAGAGCCCGGACTAGCTTACGAGCAGTACTTC. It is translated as CASSLEPGLAYEQYF.

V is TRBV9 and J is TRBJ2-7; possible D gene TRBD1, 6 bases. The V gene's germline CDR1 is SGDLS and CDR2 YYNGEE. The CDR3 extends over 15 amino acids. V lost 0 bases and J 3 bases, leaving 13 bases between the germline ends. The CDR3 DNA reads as TGTGCCAGCAGCGTAGAGGACAGTCGAGACTACGAGCAGTACTTC. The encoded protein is CASSVEDSRDYEQYF.

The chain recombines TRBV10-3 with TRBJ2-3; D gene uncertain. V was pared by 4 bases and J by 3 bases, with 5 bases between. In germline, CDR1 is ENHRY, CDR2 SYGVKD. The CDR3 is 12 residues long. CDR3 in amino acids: CAISADTDTQYF. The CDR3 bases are TGTGCCATCAGTGCAGATACAGATACGCAGTATTTT.

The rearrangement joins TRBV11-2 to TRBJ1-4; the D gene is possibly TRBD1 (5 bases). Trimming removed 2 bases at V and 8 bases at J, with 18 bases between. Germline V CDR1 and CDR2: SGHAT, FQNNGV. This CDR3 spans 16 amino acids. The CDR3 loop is CASSLLFGRDGEKLFF. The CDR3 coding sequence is TGTGCCAGCAGCTTACTATTCGGCAGGGATGGGGAAAAACTGTTTTTT.

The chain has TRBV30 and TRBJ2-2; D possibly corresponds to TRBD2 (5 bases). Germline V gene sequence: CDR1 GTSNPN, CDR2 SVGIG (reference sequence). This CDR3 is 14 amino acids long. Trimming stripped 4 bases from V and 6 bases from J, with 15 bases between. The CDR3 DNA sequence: TGTGCCTGGAATCTAGCTGAGTCTCCCGGGGAGCTGTTTTTT. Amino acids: CAWNLAESPGELFF.

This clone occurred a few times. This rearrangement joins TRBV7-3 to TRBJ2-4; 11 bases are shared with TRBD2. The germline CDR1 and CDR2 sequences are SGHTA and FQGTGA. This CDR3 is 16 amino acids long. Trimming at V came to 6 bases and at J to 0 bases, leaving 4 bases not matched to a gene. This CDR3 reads CASSPGTSGAKNIQYF. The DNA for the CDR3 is TGTGCCAGCAGTCCTGGGACTAGCGGAGCCAAAAACATTCAGTACTTC.

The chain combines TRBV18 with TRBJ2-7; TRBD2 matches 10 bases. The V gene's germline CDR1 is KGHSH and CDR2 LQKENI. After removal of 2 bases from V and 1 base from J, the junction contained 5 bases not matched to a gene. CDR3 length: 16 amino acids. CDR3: CASSPSASGGSYEQYF. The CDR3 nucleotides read TGTGCCAGCTCACCATCGGCTAGCGGGGGTTCCTACGAGCAGTACTTC.